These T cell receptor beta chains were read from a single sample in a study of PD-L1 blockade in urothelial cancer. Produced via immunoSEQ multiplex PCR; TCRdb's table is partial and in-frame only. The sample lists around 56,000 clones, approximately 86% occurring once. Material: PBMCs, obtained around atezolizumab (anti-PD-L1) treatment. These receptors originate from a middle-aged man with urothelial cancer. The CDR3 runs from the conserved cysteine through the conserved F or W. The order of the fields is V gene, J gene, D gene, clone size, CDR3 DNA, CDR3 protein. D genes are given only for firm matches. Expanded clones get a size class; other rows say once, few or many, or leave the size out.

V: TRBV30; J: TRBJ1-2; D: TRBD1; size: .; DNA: TGTGCCTGGAGAGTGGACAGGGCTGGCTACACCTTC; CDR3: CAWRVDRAGYTF
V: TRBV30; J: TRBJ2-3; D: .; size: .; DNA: TGTGCCTGGAGTGTAGGTAGCGGAGTGACAGATACGCAGTATTTT; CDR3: CAWSVGSGVTDTQYF
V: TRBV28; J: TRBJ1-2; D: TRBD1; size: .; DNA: TGTGCCAGCCGGGACAGTCGTAACTATGGCTACACCTTC; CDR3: CASRDSRNYGYTF
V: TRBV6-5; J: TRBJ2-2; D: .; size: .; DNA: TGTGCCAGCAGTTACTCTCGGGACACCGGGGAGCTGTTTTTT; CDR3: CASSYSRDTGELFF
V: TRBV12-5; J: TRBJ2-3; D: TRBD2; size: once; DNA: TGTGCTAGTGGTTTGGGACTAGCGGGAGCCCCAGATACGCAGTATTTT; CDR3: CASGLGLAGAPDTQYF
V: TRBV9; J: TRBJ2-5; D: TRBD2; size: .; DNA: TGTGCCAGCAGCGTAGCTATTGGACTAGCGGGAGTTGGAGAGACCCAGTACTTC; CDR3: CASSVAIGLAGVGETQYF
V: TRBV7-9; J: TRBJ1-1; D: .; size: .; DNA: TGTGCCAGCAGCGAAGGACAGGAAGCTTTCTTT; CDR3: CASSEGQEAFF
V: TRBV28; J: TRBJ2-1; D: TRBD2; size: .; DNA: TGTGCCAGCAGTTTAGGCGGGAGCTCCTACAATGAGCAGTTCTTC; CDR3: CASSLGGSSYNEQFF
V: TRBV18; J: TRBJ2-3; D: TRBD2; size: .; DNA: TGTGCCAGCTCACGGAAGCGGGAGGGAGCGTCTACAGATACGCAGTATTTT; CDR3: CASSRKREGASTDTQYF
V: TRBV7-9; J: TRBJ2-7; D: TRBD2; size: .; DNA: TGTGCCAGCAGCTTAGAAACTTCGGGACTACGGGTCTTCGCGCAGTACTTC; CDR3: CASSLETSGLRVFAQYF
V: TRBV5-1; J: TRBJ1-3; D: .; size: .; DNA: TGCGCCAGCAGCTTGACGACAGGACTCTCTGGAAACACCATATATTTT; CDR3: CASSLTTGLSGNTIYF
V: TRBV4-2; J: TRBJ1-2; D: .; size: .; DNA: TGTGCCAGCAGCCAAGATCAGCGGCCCCAGTACTATGGCTACACCTTC; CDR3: CASSQDQRPQYYGYTF
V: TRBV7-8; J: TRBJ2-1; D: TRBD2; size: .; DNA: TGTGCCAGCAGCCTAGCTACTAGCGGCCCTTTCTACAATGAGCAGTTCTTC; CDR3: CASSLATSGPFYNEQFF
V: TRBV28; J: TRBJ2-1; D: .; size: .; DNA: TGTGCCAGCAGTCTCACCGGACTCAAACCCTACCGGGAGCAGTTCTTC; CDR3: CASSLTGLKPYREQFF
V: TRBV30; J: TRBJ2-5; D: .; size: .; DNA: TGTGCCTGGAGTTCACAGGGAAAGACCCAGTACTTC; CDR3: CAWSSQGKTQYF
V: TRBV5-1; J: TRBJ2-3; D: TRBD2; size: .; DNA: TGCGCCAGCAGCTCCGGGACTAGCGGGCCTACAGATACGCAGTATTTT; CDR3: CASSSGTSGPTDTQYF
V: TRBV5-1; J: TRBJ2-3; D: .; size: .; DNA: TGCGCCAGCAGCTCAGGCAGCACAGATACGCAGTATTTT; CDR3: CASSSGSTDTQYF
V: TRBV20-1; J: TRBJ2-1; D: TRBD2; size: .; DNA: TGCAGTGAGCGGGGGCGGGATGAGCAGTTCTTC; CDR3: CSERGRDEQFF
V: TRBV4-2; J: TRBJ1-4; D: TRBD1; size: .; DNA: TGTGCCAGCAGCCGGGACAGGGGGCGTATGAATGAAAAACTGTTTTTT; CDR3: CASSRDRGRMNEKLFF
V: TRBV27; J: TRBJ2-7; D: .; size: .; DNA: TGTGCCAGCAGTTTATTCGGGATAAGAACCTACGAGCAGTACTTC; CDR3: CASSLFGIRTYEQYF
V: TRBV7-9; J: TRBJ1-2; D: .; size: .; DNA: TGTGCCAGCACCCTAAGGGACACTGCTTTCTATGGCTACACCTTC; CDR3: CASTLRDTAFYGYTF
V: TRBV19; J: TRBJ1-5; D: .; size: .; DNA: TGTGCCAGTAGTTATGCGGTGGGGGCCAATCAGCCCCAGCATTTT; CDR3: CASSYAVGANQPQHF
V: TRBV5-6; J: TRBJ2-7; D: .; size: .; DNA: TGTGCCAGCAGCTTGGATCGGCTAGCGTTCTTCGAGCAGTACTTC; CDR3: CASSLDRLAFFEQYF
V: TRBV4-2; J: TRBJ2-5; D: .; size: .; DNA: TGTGCCAGCAGCCCTGGGACACCCCAAGAGACCCAGTACTTC; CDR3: CASSPGTPQETQYF
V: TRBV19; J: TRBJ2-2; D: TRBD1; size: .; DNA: TGTGCCAGTAGTTCCTCAAAAGGGACAGTGGAGTACACCGGGGAGCTGTTTTTT; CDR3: CASSSSKGTVEYTGELFF
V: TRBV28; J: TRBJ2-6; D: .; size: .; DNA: TGTGCCAGCAGTCGCCAATTGACACAAAGTCGGGCCAACGTCCTGACTTTC; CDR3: CASSRQLTQSRANVLTF
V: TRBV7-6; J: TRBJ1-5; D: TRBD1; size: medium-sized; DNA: TGTGCCAGCAGCCCGTACAGGGGCCAGCCCCAGCATTTT; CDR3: CASSPYRGQPQHF
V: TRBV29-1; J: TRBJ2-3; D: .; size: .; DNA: TGCAGCGTTGCGTTAGCGGCATTCACAGATACGCAGTATTTT; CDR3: CSVALAAFTDTQYF
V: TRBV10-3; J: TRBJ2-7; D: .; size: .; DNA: TGTGCCATCAGTGAAGGGAGCTACGAGCAGTACTTC; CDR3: CAISEGSYEQYF
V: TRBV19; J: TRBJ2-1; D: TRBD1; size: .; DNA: TGTGCCAGTACCTTATACAGGGGGCACAATGAGCAGTTCTTC; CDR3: CASTLYRGHNEQFF
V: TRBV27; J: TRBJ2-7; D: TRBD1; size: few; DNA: TGTGCCAGCAGTTTCTCACGACAGGGGACTGGTACCTACGAGCAGTACTTC; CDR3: CASSFSRQGTGTYEQYF
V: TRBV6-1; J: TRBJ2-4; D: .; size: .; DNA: TGTGCCAGCAGTGGGGAACTAGCTCTAGCCAAAAACATTCAGTACTTC; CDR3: CASSGELALAKNIQYF
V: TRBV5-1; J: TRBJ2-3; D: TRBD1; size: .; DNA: TGCGCCAGCAGCTTGGATCCGGACAGGGTCGCAGATACGCAGTATTTT; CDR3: CASSLDPDRVADTQYF
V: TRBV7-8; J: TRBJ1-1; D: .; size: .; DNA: TGTGCCAGCAGCTTACAGGGGATTTTAATGAACACTGAAGCTTTCTTT; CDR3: CASSLQGILMNTEAFF
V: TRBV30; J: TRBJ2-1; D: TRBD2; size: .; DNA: TGTGCTGCGAGCGGGAGGTGGAATGAGCAGTTCTTC; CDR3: CAASGRWNEQFF
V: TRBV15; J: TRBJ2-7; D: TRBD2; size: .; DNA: TGTGCCACCAGCAGAGATTGGGTAGCGGGAGGGCTCTACGAGCAGTACTTC; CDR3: CATSRDWVAGGLYEQYF
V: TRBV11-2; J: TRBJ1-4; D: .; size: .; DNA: TGTGCCAGCAGCTTAATGGGTAGCACGGAACTGTTTTTT; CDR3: CASSLMGSTELFF
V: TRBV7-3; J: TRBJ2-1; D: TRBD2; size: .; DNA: TGTGCCAGCAGCACGGGACTAGTAGGACATGAGCAGTTCTTC; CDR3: CASSTGLVGHEQFF
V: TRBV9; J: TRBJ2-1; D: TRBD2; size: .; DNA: TGTGCCAGCAGCGATCGGGACTACAGATCTGAGCAGTTCTTC; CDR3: CASSDRDYRSEQFF
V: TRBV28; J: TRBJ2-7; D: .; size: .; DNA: TGTGCCAGCAGTCCACGGGATTTCTACGAGCAGTACTTC; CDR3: CASSPRDFYEQYF
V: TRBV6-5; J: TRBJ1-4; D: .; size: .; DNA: TGTGCCAGCAGTTACTCGAATCGGGGAAATGAAAAACTGTTTTTT; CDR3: CASSYSNRGNEKLFF
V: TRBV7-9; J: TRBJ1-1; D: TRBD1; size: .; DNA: TGTGCCAGCAGCGAAGGACAGGCTCTTGAAGCTTTCTTT; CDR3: CASSEGQALEAFF
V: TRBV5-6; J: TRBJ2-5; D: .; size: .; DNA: TGTGCCAGCAGCTTGGCACAGGGCCTGACGGAGACCCAGTACTTC; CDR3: CASSLAQGLTETQYF
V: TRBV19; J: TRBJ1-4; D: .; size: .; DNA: TGTGCCAGTAGTTCCACCAGCGCCCCGGGTGAAAAACTGTTTTTT; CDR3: CASSSTSAPGEKLFF
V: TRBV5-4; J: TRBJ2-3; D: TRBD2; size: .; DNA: TGTGCCAGCAGCCCAGTCCCTAGCGGGCCCCCCGGTGGTACGCAGTATTTT; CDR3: CASSPVPSGPPGGTQYF
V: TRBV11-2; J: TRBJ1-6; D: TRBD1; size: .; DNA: TGTGCCAGCAGCTCCCCAGGGGGAGGCTCCTATAATTCACCCCTCCACTTT; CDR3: CASSSPGGGSYNSPLHF
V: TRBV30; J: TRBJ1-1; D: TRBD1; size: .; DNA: TGTGCCTGGTTGACAGGGGCGCGAAGCACTGAAGCTTTCTTT; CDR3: CAWLTGARSTEAFF
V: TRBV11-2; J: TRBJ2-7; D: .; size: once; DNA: TGTGCCAGCAGCACCCGCGGGTCCTCCTACGAGCAGTACTTC; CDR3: CASSTRGSSYEQYF
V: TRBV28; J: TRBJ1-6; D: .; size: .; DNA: TGTGCCAGTGCGGGGACCCCGCGGACCCTCCACTTT; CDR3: CASAGTPRTLHF
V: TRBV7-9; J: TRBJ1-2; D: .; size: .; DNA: TGTGCCAGCAGCTTAAGGGAGAGAAGGAATGGCTACACCTTC; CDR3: CASSLRERRNGYTF
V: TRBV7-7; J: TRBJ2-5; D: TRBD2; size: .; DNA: TGTGCTAGCAGCCCCGGGACTAGAAAAGAGACCCAGTACTTC; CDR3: CASSPGTRKETQYF
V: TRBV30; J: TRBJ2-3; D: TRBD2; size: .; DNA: TGTGCCTGGAGTGAGTTAGCGGGAGGGCCGAATACGCAGTATTTT; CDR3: CAWSELAGGPNTQYF
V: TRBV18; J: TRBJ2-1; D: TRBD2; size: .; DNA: TGTGCCAGCTCACCACCTGGGAGGGTGGTGCAGTTCTTC; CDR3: CASSPPGRVVQFF
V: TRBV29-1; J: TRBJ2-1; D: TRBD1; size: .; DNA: TGCAGCGTTGAAGTTATGAGACAGGGTCCCTACAATGAGCAGTTCTTC; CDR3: CSVEVMRQGPYNEQFF
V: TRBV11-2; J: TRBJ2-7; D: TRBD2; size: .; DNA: TGTGCAAGCGGGAGGGCCCCCTACGAGCAGTACTTC; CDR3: CASGRAPYEQYF